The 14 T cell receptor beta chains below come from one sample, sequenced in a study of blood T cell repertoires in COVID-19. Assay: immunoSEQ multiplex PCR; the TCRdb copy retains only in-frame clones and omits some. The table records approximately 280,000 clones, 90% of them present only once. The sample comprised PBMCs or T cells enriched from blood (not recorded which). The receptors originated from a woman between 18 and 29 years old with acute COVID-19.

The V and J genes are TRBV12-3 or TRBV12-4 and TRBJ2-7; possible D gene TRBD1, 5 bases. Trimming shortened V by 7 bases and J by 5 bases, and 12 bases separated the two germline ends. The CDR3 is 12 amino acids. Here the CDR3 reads CASKGQENEQYF. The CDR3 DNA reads TGTGCCAGCAAGGGGCAGGAGAACGAGCAGTACTTC.

This chain's CDR3 is CASRNDRGYQPQHF. The CDR3 nucleotides are TGTGCCAGCAGGAACGACAGGGGCTATCAGCCCCAGCATTTT. This chain links TRBV28 with TRBJ1-5, with 8 bases that match TRBD1. CDR3 length: 14 amino acids. Germline trimming cut 6 bases from V and 5 bases from J; bases unmatched to any gene: 6. Per the germline V gene, CDR1 is MDHEN and CDR2 is SYDVKM.

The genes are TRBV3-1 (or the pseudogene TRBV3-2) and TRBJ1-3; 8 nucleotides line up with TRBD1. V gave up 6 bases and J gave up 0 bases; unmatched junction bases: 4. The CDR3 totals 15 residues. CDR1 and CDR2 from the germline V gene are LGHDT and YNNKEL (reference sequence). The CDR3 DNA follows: TGTGCCAGCAGAGTCGGACAGGGCTCTGGAAACACCATATATTTT. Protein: CASRVGQGSGNTIYF.

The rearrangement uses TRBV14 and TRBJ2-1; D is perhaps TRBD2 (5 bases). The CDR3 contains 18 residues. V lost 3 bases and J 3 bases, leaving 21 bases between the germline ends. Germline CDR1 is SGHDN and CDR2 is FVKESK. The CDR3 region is CASSHTLILRAHYNEQFF. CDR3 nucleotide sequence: TGTGCCAGCAGCCATACCCTGATATTGCGGGCCCACTACAATGAGCAGTTCTTC.

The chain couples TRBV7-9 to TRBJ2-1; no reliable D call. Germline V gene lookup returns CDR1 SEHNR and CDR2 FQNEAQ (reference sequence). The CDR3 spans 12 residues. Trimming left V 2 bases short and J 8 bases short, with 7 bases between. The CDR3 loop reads CASSLITDEQFF. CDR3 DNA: TGTGCCAGCAGCTTAATCACTGATGAGCAGTTCTTC.

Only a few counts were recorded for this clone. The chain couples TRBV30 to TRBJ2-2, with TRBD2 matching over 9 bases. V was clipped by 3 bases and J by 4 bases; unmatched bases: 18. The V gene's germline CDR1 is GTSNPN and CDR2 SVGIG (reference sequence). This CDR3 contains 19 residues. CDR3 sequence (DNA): TGTGCCTGGAGAACGTTATATCAGGGTCTAGCGGGACCCACCGGGGAGCTGTTTTTT. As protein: CAWRTLYQGLAGPTGELFF.

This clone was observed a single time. The CDR3 bases are TGTGCCAGTACCAGGGACAGTCAAGGCTATGGCTACACCTTC. Amino acids: CASTRDSQGYGYTF. The gene calls are TRBV19 and TRBJ1-2; 7 bases are shared with TRBD1. The V and J ends lost 7 bases and 4 bases, in that order; junction bases with no gene match: 9. The CDR3 consists of 14 residues. Germline V gene data show CDR1 as LNHDA and CDR2 as SQIVND (reference sequence). Based on the CDR3 plus reference TRBV19 and TRBJ1-2, the full variable domain is DGGITQSPKYLFRKEGQNVTLSCEQNLNHDAMYWYRQDPGQGLRLIYYSQIVNDFQKGDIAEGYSVSREKKESFPLTVTSAQKNPTAFYLCASTRDSQGYGYTFGSGTRLTVV.

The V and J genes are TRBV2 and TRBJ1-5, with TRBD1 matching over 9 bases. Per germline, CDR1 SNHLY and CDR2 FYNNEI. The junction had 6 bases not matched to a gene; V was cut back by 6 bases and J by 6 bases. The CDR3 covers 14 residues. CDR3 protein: CASREDRGGQPQHF. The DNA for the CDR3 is TGTGCCAGCAGGGAGGACAGGGGAGGTCAGCCCCAGCATTTT. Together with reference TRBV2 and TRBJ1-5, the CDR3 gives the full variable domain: EPEVTQTPSHQVTQMGQEVILRCVPISNHLYFYWYRQILGQKVEFLVSFYNNEISEKSEIFDDQFSVERPDGSNFTLKIRSTKLEDSAMYFCASREDRGGQPQHFGDGTRLSIL.

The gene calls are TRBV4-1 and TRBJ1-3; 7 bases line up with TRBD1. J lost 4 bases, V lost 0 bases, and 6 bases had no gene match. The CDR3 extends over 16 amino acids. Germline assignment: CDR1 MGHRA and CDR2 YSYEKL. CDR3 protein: CASSQERQGNGNTIYF. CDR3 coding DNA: TGCGCCAGCAGCCAAGAAAGACAGGGCAACGGAAACACCATATATTTT.

CDR3 sequence (DNA): TGTGCCAGCAGCCCCGCCCGGGGCTCCTACGAGCAGTACTTC. Translating gives CASSPARGSYEQYF. The V gene is TRBV7-8, the J gene TRBJ2-7; D is perhaps TRBD2 (5 bases). Trimming pared 5 bases from V and 0 bases from J, leaving 11 bases between. Germline V gene lookup returns CDR1 SGHVS and CDR2 FQNEAQ. The CDR3 runs 14 residues.

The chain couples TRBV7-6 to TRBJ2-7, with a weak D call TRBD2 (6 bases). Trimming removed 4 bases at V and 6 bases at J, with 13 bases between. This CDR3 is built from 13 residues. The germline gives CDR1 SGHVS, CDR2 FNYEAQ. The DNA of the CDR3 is TGTGCCAGCAGCTCTGGGGCGGGGCGCGAGCAGTACTTC. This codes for CASSSGAGREQYF.

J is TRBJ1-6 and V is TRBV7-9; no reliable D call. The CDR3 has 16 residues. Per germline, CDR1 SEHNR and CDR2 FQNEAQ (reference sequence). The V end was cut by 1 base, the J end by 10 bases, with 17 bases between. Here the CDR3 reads CASSLGAGGLWSPLHF. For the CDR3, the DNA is TGTGCCAGCAGCTTAGGGGCAGGCGGGTTGTGGTCACCCCTCCACTTT.

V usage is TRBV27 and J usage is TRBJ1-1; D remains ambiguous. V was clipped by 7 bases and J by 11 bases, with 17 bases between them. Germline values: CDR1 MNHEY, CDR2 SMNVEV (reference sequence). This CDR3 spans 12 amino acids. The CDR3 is CASTPGEDEAFF. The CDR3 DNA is TGTGCCAGCACCCCTGGAGAAGACGAGGCTTTCTTT.

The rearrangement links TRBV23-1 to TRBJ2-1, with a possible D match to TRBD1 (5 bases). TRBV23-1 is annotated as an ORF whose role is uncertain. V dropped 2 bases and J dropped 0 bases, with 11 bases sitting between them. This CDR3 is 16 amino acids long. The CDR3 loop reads CASSQEYRSSYNEQFF. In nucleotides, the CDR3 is TGCGCCAGCAGTCAAGAATACAGGAGCTCCTACAATGAGCAGTTCTTC.